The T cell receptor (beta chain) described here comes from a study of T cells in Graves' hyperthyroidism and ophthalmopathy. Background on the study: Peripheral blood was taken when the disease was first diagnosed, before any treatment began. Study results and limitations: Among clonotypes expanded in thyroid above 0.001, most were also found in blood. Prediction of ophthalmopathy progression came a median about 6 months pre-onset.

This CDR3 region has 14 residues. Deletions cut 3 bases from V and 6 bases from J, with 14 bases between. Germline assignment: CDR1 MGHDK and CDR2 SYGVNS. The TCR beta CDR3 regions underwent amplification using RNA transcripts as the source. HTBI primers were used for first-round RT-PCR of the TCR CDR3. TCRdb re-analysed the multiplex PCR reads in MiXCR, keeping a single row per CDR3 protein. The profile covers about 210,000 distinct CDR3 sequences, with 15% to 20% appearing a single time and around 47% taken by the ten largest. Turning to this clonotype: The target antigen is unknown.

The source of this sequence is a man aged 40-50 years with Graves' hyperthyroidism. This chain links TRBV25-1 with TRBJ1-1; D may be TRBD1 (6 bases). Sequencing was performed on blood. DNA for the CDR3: TGTGCCAGCAGTGACCGTCGGGGGGCCGCTGAAGCTTTCTTT. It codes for CASSDRRGAAEAFF.